This paragraph covers one TCR beta chain sequence. What it recognizes is unknown. This entry belongs to a study of regulatory T cells in long-lasting Graves disease. General study points: Few sampled subjects may have lowered accuracy.

The time point denotes: newly diagnosed GD, antithyroid drugs for less than 3 months. PBMCs provided the RNA from which the TCR library was made. In building TCR beta libraries, iRepertoire HTBI primers were used together with Arm-PCR of CDR3 regions. MiXCR was run by TCRdb on the multiplex PCR reads, yielding one entry per CDR3 protein. The sample includes 550,000 to 600,000 distinct CDR3 sequences, 15% to 20% of them seen just once. Germline loops: CDR1 DFQATT, CDR2 SNEGSKA (reference sequence). The CDR3 extends over 11 amino acids. V gave up 0 bases and J gave up 6 bases, with 6 bases separating them. These data also featured in a second study, about T cells in Graves' hyperthyroidism and ophthalmopathy. That work contributes: Researchers found most expanded thyroid clonotypes above 0.001 in blood as well.

The sample consisted of peripheral blood mononuclear cells (PBMCs), taken at new diagnosis, from a patient treated with antithyroid drugs. This TCR was recovered from a man aged 18 to 30 with Graves disease. This chain uses TRBV20-1 with TRBJ2-7; D remains unclear. CDR3 nucleotides: TGCAGTGCTAGAGATCGGCCCGAGCAGTACTTC. It yields the protein CSARDRPEQYF.